By sample fraction, the clone carrying this TCR beta chain is medium-sized (0.01 to 0.1%). Antigen specificity is unknown. The sample is drawn from a study of early T cells in non-severe SARS-CoV-2 infection. The CDR3 is made up of 15 amino acids. Germline V gene lookup returns CDR1 DFQATT and CDR2 SNEGSKA (reference sequence). The V end was cut by 7 bases, the J end by 0 bases, with 15 bases between. Unique molecular identifiers were added to individual cDNA molecules. In TCRdb, the 5' RACE reads were re-called with MiXCR into one record per CDR3 protein. Of roughly 24,000 distinct CDR3 sequences listed, about 5% are singletons. General observations from the study: Matching against VDJdb likely underestimated virus-specific expansions, favoring anti-spike CD8.

The material sequenced was whole blood. The chain has TRBV20-1 and TRBJ2-2; D possibly corresponds to TRBD2 (7 bases). The sequence derives from an adult who was a healthcare worker with PCR-confirmed SARS-CoV-2 infection or an uninfected control (not recorded which). The CDR3 bases are TGCAGTGGACTTCGGGGGGCCGCGAACACCGGGGAGCTGTTTTTT. Translated: CSGLRGAANTGELFF.